The clone carrying this T cell receptor beta chain occurred many times. The antigen remains undetermined. This CDR3 is built from 14 residues. Looked up from germline, CDR1 is SGHRS and CDR2 is YFSETQ. The ends lost 2 bases at V and 5 bases at J; junction bases unmatched: 6. The sample comes from a study of T-cell reconstitution after alpha-beta-depleted transplantation in children. Unique molecular identifiers featured in how the TCRbeta library was prepared. TCRdb recomputed calls from the PCR reads with MiXCR, one row per CDR3 protein. The sample records roughly 180,000 distinct CDR3 sequences, 11% being singletons. Study-wide results and caveats: Elevated TCRbeta diversity at day 60 was traced, in some patients, to surviving recipient T cells and thymic progenitors. Several hundred expanded graft clones reportedly supplied alpha-beta T cells about two months after transplant. By one year post-transplant, T-cell counts and diversity largely arose from T cells that were newly produced.

The source is a boy aged 2 to 10 with acute myeloid leukemia, due to receive a stem cell transplant. Sequences were derived from PBMCs, sampled before TCRalphabeta/CD19-depleted stem cell transplant. V and J are TRBV5-1 and TRBJ1-1; TRBD1 agrees at 7 bases. CDR3 amino acids: CASSFSQGLTEAFF. The CDR3 coding sequence is TGCGCCAGCAGCTTCTCACAGGGGTTGACTGAAGCTTTCTTT.